This is a list of T cell receptor beta chains from one sample in a study of regulatory dendritic cells for organ transplantation. Assay: immunoSEQ multiplex PCR; the TCRdb copy retains only in-frame clones and omits some. The table shows 29,000 or so clones, with 75% to 80% occurring only once. The material sequenced was memory CD4+ T cells from blood. These receptors were collected from a human donor in good health. Both conserved end residues are part of each CDR3. A D gene is named only where the DNA matches it firmly. Not all rows give a size; the values are once, few, many and, for expanded clones, a class.

V	size	D	J	DNA	CDR3
TRBV5-4	once	.	TRBJ2-3	TGTGCCAGCACTCGGGGGTCCACAGATACGCAGTATTTT	CASTRGSTDTQYF
TRBV6-6	few	.	TRBJ2-2	TGTGCCAGCAGCTCCGGGGAGCTGTTTTTT	CASSSGELFF
TRBV10-3	few	.	TRBJ2-5	TGTGCCATCAGTAGCTCGGACTCCCCAGAGACCCAGTACTTC	CAISSSDSPETQYF
TRBV2	.	TRBD2	TRBJ2-1	TGTGCCAGCACCGGACTAGCGGGGGCGGCAGGGGAGCAGTTCTTC	CASTGLAGAAGEQFF
TRBV7-7	.	.	TRBJ2-5	TGTGCTAGCAGCTTCAGTACGGCGGTGGAGACCCAGTACTTC	CASSFSTAVETQYF
TRBV18	once	TRBD1	TRBJ2-7	TGTGCCAGCTCACCCGGGACAGAATCCTACGAGCAGTACTTC	CASSPGTESYEQYF
TRBV10-2	.	.	TRBJ2-6	TGCGCCAACATGGGCCAGAGGAACTCTGGGGCCAACGTCCTGACTTTC	CANMGQRNSGANVLTF
TRBV2	few	.	TRBJ1-5	TGTGCCAGCAGCGGCAATAATCAGCCCCAGCATTTT	CASSGNNQPQHF
TRBV4-2	.	.	TRBJ2-7	TGTGCCAGCAGCCAAGAGCCGACAGGCCCAAGGAACCACGAGCAGTACTTC	CASSQEPTGPRNHEQYF
TRBV4-2	.	TRBD1	TRBJ1-4	TGTGCCAGCAGCCAAACCCAGGGGGCAACTAATGAAAAACTGTTTTTT	CASSQTQGATNEKLFF
TRBV7-2	few	.	TRBJ1-6	TGTGCCAGCACAACTGCGAGGGACAATTCACCCCTCCACTTT	CASTTARDNSPLHF
TRBV6-6	.	.	TRBJ2-4	TGTGCCAGCAGTTACCGGGACGACAAAAACATTCAGTACTTC	CASSYRDDKNIQYF
TRBV5-1	.	.	TRBJ2-7	TGCGCCAGCAGCTTGAAACCGGGACTCACTACCTCCTACGAGCAGTACTTC	CASSLKPGLTTSYEQYF
TRBV6-1	few	.	TRBJ1-6	TGTGCCAGCGGCACAGGACTTTATAATTCACCCCTCCACTTT	CASGTGLYNSPLHF
TRBV6-1	.	.	TRBJ1-5	TGTGCCAGCAGTGAAGCGCGCAGGACCGGCAATCAGCCCCAGCATTTT	CASSEARRTGNQPQHF
TRBV7-2	.	TRBD1	TRBJ2-7	TGTGCCAGCAGCCCGGACAGGGTTGGCGAGCAGTACTTC	CASSPDRVGEQYF
TRBV7-2	.	.	TRBJ1-1	TGTGCCAGCAGCTTATGGGGGAACACTGAAGCTTTCTTT	CASSLWGNTEAFF
TRBV6-4	.	.	TRBJ2-5	TGTGCCAGCAGTGACTCGAGATTTACAGGGCGCAAAAAAGAGACCCAGTACTTC	CASSDSRFTGRKKETQYF
TRBV7-7	.	.	TRBJ2-3	TGTGCTAGCAGCTTGGCGGGAAATAGGGATACGCAGTATTTT	CASSLAGNRDTQYF
TRBV5-4	.	.	TRBJ1-4	TGTGCCAGCAGCCCCGGCGGGAGGAGGGATGAAAAACTGTTTTTT	CASSPGGRRDEKLFF
TRBV7-2	.	.	TRBJ2-7	TGTGCCAGCAGCCTTACGCCTCCGGGCCCCTACGAGCAGTACTTC	CASSLTPPGPYEQYF
TRBV7-9	.	.	TRBJ2-7	TGTGCCAGCAGCTTAGGAGCGGGCCGTACGTCCTACGAGCAGTACTTC	CASSLGAGRTSYEQYF
TRBV6-1	.	.	TRBJ1-2	TGTGCCAGCAGTGAATCCGGCAGGGCCTATGGCTACACCTTC	CASSESGRAYGYTF
TRBV6-5	.	.	TRBJ2-5	TGTGCCAGCAGTTACCGGGGGGCCCAAGAGACCCAGTACTTC	CASSYRGAQETQYF
TRBV7-2	.	.	TRBJ1-2	TGTGCCAGCAGCTTATCGGGGGATTGGTGCCACTTC	CASSLSGDWCHF
TRBV9	.	TRBD2	TRBJ2-1	TGTGCCAGCAGCGTTAGCGGGAGGGCGGAGAATGAGCAGTTCTTC	CASSVSGRAENEQFF
TRBV20-1	.	.	TRBJ2-1	TGCAGTGCTACAACCGGTTATGAGCAGTTCTTC	CSATTGYEQFF
TRBV29-1	.	TRBD1	TRBJ2-7	TGCAGCGTTGCCCCCTGGACAGGGGGTCCGTACGAGCAGTACTTC	CSVAPWTGGPYEQYF
TRBV6-4	.	.	TRBJ2-3	TGTGCCAGCAGTGACTTGGCAGGGGGGGATACGCAGTATTTT	CASSDLAGGDTQYF
TRBV7-9	medium-sized	.	TRBJ1-1	TGTGCCAGCAGCTTAGACATGAACACTGAAGCTTTCTTT	CASSLDMNTEAFF
TRBV6-4	.	TRBD2	TRBJ2-1	TGTGCCAGCAGTGAAACCGGGACTAGCGGGGATAATGAGCAGTTCTTC	CASSETGTSGDNEQFF
TRBV14	.	.	TRBJ2-7	TGTGCCAGCAGCCAACAGGTGGGGACCCATTCCGAGCAGTACTTC	CASSQQVGTHSEQYF
TRBV7-2	.	.	TRBJ1-5	TGTGCCAGCAGCCCCCACGGGGGTCCAGCCAGGCAGCCCCAGCATTTT	CASSPHGGPARQPQHF
TRBV28	.	.	TRBJ1-5	TGTGCCAGCAGTCTTCCTCCCCTTAACAGCCGGGGCCGCCAGCCCCAGCATTTT	CASSLPPLNSRGRQPQHF
TRBV30	.	.	TRBJ2-2	TGTGCCTGGACCTTTCAGGGCTTCCTGGGGGGGGAGCTGTTTTTT	CAWTFQGFLGGELFF
TRBV7-2	.	TRBD1	TRBJ2-1	TGTGCCAGCAGCTTCGAGCAAACAGGGGTCAATGAGCAGTTCTTC	CASSFEQTGVNEQFF
TRBV2	.	TRBD2	TRBJ2-3	TGTGCCAGGATGAGCGGGGGCCAGTTTCAGTATTTT	CARMSGGQFQYF
TRBV4-3	.	TRBD1	TRBJ2-3	TGCGCCAGCAGCCAAGGACAGGGACACACAGATACGCAGTATTTT	CASSQGQGHTDTQYF
TRBV6-5	few	.	TRBJ2-7	TGTGCCAGCAGTTACGGCAGAAACTACGAGCAGTACTTC	CASSYGRNYEQYF
TRBV11-1	.	TRBD1	TRBJ2-5	TGTGCCAGCAGTGACAGGGTAGAGACCCAGTACTTC	CASSDRVETQYF
TRBV5-4	.	.	TRBJ2-5	TGTGCCAGCAGCTCAGCCCTCACCCAAGAGACCCAGTACTTC	CASSSALTQETQYF
TRBV4-3	.	.	TRBJ1-1	TGCGCCAGCAGCCAAGATATGGCGGTAGAAGCTTTCTTT	CASSQDMAVEAFF
TRBV2	.	TRBD1	TRBJ1-1	TGTGCCAGCAGTTATGATAGACAGGGGGCCGGCACTGAAGCTTTCTTT	CASSYDRQGAGTEAFF
TRBV5-4	.	.	TRBJ2-3	TGTGCCAGCAGACCGATCGACCGAAGCACAGATACGCAGTATTTT	CASRPIDRSTDTQYF
TRBV10-3	.	.	TRBJ1-4	TGTGCCATCACCGTCGTTCAACCGCGTGAAAAACTGTTTTTT	CAITVVQPREKLFF
TRBV28	few	TRBD1	TRBJ1-2	TGTGCCAGCAGATCCGGGACAGGGGCCCTTAACTATGGCTACACCTTC	CASRSGTGALNYGYTF
TRBV28	.	TRBD2	TRBJ2-7	TGTGCCAGCAGCAGACTAGCGGGAGCGTACGAGCAGTACTTC	CASSRLAGAYEQYF
TRBV19	.	TRBD1	TRBJ1-2	TGTGCCAGTAGTATGGACGGGACAGGGGGCGTTAGAAGCTATGGCTACACCTTC	CASSMDGTGGVRSYGYTF
TRBV7-6	.	TRBD1	TRBJ1-3	TGTGCCAGCAGCCCAAATACAGGGGGGAACACCATATATTTT	CASSPNTGGNTIYF
TRBV15	.	.	TRBJ2-5	TGTGCCACCAGCAGAGGAGGGTTTCTACAAGAGACCCAGTACTTC	CATSRGGFLQETQYF
TRBV29-1	.	.	TRBJ1-4	TGCAGCGTTGATTTGGGTCAGGGCTCGAATGAAAAACTGTTTTTT	CSVDLGQGSNEKLFF
TRBV7-5	.	.	TRBJ1-5	TGTGCCAGAAGCCCACCAACCGACGGACAGGGAGCATATCAGCCCCAGCATTTT	CARSPPTDGQGAYQPQHF
TRBV5-6	.	.	TRBJ1-1	TGTGCCAGCAGCCTATACAGGGTTTTTTGGATGAACACTGAAGCTTTCTTT	CASSLYRVFWMNTEAFF
TRBV14	.	.	TRBJ1-1	TGTGCCAGCACAGGGAACACTGAAGCTTTCTTT	CASTGNTEAFF
TRBV7-9	.	.	TRBJ2-3	TGTGCCAGCAGCTTAGCGATGAGGAATACGCAGTATTTT	CASSLAMRNTQYF